These 16 T cell receptor beta chains share one sample of origin, sequenced in a study of radiation and T cells in renal cell carcinoma. The protocol was immunoSEQ multiplex PCR, while the TCRdb copy is restricted to in-frame clones and leaves out a portion. This sample has about 9,200 clones, with approximately 54% found just once. Treatment reported: 15 Gy SBRT to primary tumor, nephrectomy 4 weeks later. The sequenced sample was tumor tissue, obtained from a patient whose treatment included radiotherapy and nephrectomy. The source is a man aged 60-69 years with renal cell carcinoma.

The chain uses TRBV5-6 and TRBJ1-1; D uncertain. V was clipped by 2 bases and J by 1 base, with 9 bases between them. There are 14 residues in the CDR3. Germline CDR1 and CDR2: SGHDT and YYEEEE. In DNA form, the CDR3 reads TGTGCCAGCAGCTTCTATAGCAGGAACACTGAAGCTTTCTTT. Translated: CASSFYSRNTEAFF.

This sequence joins TRBV7-8 and TRBJ1-2, with TRBD1 matching 7 bases. V gave up 1 base and J gave up 11 bases; unmatched junction bases: 4. CDR1 is SGHVS and CDR2 is FQNEAQ in the germline V gene. The CDR3 covers 12 residues. CDR3 nucleotide sequence: TGTGCCAGCAGCTTAGAATTACAGGGGTACACCTTC. Its protein is CASSLELQGYTF.

The chain combines TRBV27 with TRBJ2-7; D remains ambiguous. Germline CDR1 reads MNHEY; CDR2 reads SMNVEV (reference sequence). Trimming left V 8 bases short and J 0 bases short, with 14 bases between. This CDR3 region has 14 residues. CDR3 sequence reads: CASRLALSSYEQYF. The CDR3 DNA follows: TGTGCCAGCCGCCTGGCCCTCAGCTCCTACGAGCAGTACTTC.

There are a few counts of this clone. Here the CDR3 DNA reads TGTGCCCTTACCTTCCTGGGACACGGCTCTGGAAACACCATATATTTT. It specifies CALTFLGHGSGNTIYF. The chain employs TRBV9 and TRBJ1-3; D perhaps matches TRBD1 (6 bases). This CDR3 spans 16 amino acids. Germline V lookup: CDR1 SGDLS, CDR2 YYNGEE. V was cut by 10 bases and J by 0 bases, with 20 bases left in between.

The rearrangement links TRBV14 to TRBJ2-5; 8 bases are a match to TRBD1. The DNA end is a closer match to TRBJ2-7, so the J assignment may be wrong. The CDR3 length is 13 residues. The germline V gene encodes CDR1 SGHDN and CDR2 FVKESK. The CDR3 region has the DNA TGTGCCAGCAGCCTCAGGGGGCCCTACGAGCAGTACTTC. This encodes CASSLRGPYEQYF.

This clone turned up a few times. The V and J genes are TRBV28 and TRBJ1-5, with D hard to call. The CDR3 length is 15 residues. V lost 4 bases and J lost 5, with 15 bases in between. Germline CDR1 MDHEN, CDR2 SYDVKM. DNA of the CDR3: TGTGCCAGCAGTTCCCCGACTGGATTAGATCAGCCCCAGCATTTT. This translates into CASSSPTGLDQPQHF.

This clone qualifies as large. The V gene is TRBV29-1, the J gene TRBJ1-1, with D possibly being TRBD1 (5 bases). The CDR3 has 11 residues. Germline V CDR1 and CDR2: SQVTM, ANQGSEA. V lost 7 bases to trimming and J lost 3 bases, with 9 bases between them. CDR3 region: CSAGYDTEAFF. The CDR3, as DNA: TGCAGCGCAGGGTACGACACTGAAGCTTTCTTT. The full variable domain, completed using reference TRBV29-1 and TRBJ1-1, is SAVISQKPSRDICQRGTSLTIQCQVDSQVTMMFWYRQQPGQSLTLIATANQGSEATYESGFVIDKFPISRPNLTFSTLTVSNMSPEDSSIYLCSAGYDTEAFFGQGTRLTVV.

V gene TRBV6-6 combines with J gene TRBJ1-1; no firm D call. V was shortened by 6 bases and J by 4 bases, with 18 bases between the two germline ends. Looked up from germline, CDR1 is MNHNY and CDR2 is SVGAGI (reference sequence). The CDR3 totals 15 residues. CDR3 bases: TGTGCCAGCAGGGAACCGGGCCTAGGAAGCACTGAAGCTTTCTTT. Protein: CASREPGLGSTEAFF.

Concerning this clone: One junction end disagrees with the germline gene, perhaps due to a read error. The V and J genes are TRBV4-1 and TRBJ2-1; 8 bases line up with TRBD2. CDR1 and CDR2 from the germline V gene are MGHRA and YSYEKL. The CDR3 consists of 15 residues. The CDR3 spells CASSQEALAGNEQFF. Written as DNA, the CDR3 is TGTGCCAGCAGCCAAGAGGCATTAGCGGGAAATGAGCAGTTCTTC.

This clone was counted a single time. The V call is TRBV9, the J call TRBJ2-1; D is possibly TRBD2 (6 bases). Trimming stripped 6 bases from V and 4 bases from J, with 11 bases between. The CDR3 totals 13 residues. Germline V lookup: CDR1 SGDLS, CDR2 YYNGEE. The CDR3 DNA follows: TGTGCCAGCAACCCCAGCGGGTACAATGAGCAGTTCTTC. Translated: CASNPSGYNEQFF.

The chain's CDR3 is CASRRLVGAYEQYF. The CDR3 DNA follows: TGTGCCAGCAGGCGGCTAGTTGGGGCCTACGAGCAGTACTTC. V gene TRBV28 combines with J gene TRBJ2-7; D is uncertain. Per the germline V gene, CDR1 is MDHEN and CDR2 is SYDVKM. Trimming took off 6 bases at V and 2 bases at J, with 14 bases between the two ends. The CDR3 sequence is 14 residues long. The variable domain in full, with the rest retrieved from reference TRBV28 and TRBJ2-7, is DVKVTQSSRYLVKRTGEKVFLECVQDMDHENMFWYRQDPGLGLRLIYFSYDVKMKEKGDIPEGYSVSREKKERFSLILESASTNQTSMYLCASRRLVGAYEQYFGPGTRLTVT.

The V and J genes are TRBV4-3 and TRBJ2-3; D may be TRBD1 or TRBD2 (5 bases each). V gave up 0 bases and J gave up 0 bases, with 10 bases separating them. Germline V gene sequence: CDR1 LGHNA, CDR2 YSLEER. The CDR3 covers 16 residues. Written as DNA, the CDR3 is TGCGCCAGCAGCCAAGATCGAGGGGCTAGCACAGATACGCAGTATTTT. It encodes CASSQDRGASTDTQYF.

The chain is built from TRBV7-8 and TRBJ2-7, with 9 bases matching TRBD1. CDR1 is SGHVS, CDR2 FQNEAQ, per germline. The junction had 4 bases not matched to a gene; V was cut back by 1 base and J by 12 bases. The CDR3 contains 12 residues. The chain's CDR3 is CASSLGTGERYF. CDR3 sequence (DNA): TGTGCCAGCAGCTTAGGGACAGGGGAAAGGTACTTC.

This chain links TRBV9 with TRBJ2-1, with TRBD2 matching 11 bases. V shed 0 bases, J shed 11 bases, and the junction held 4 bases outside the gene matches. Germline V CDR1 and CDR2: SGDLS, YYNGEE. The CDR3 loop spans 14 amino acids. In nucleotides, the CDR3 is TGTGCCAGCAGCGTAGTTGCTAGCGGGAGGCAGCAGTTCTTC. Its translation: CASSVVASGRQQFF.

This clone was detected a few times. The chain is built from TRBV19 and TRBJ1-4; D not resolved. Looked up from germline, CDR1 is LNHDA and CDR2 is SQIVND (reference sequence). V lost 1 base and J lost 0, with 6 bases in between. The CDR3 is 15 amino acids. CDR3 sequence: CASSIGGTTNEKLFF. CDR3 nucleotide sequence: TGTGCCAGTAGTATAGGAGGAACAACTAATGAAAAACTGTTTTTT.

This clone was detected only once. The rearrangement joins TRBV19 to TRBJ2-5; 8 bases match TRBD1. TRBJ2-7 matches the DNA end more closely, so the J call is doubtful. CDR3 length: 16 amino acids. From germline, CDR1 is LNHDA and CDR2 SQIVND (reference sequence). DNA of the CDR3: TGTGCCAGTAGTCCCCTGCCGGGACAGGCCTCCTACGAGCAGTACTTC. Encoded protein: CASSPLPGQASYEQYF.